Below are 18 T cell receptor beta chains sequenced from a single sample in a study of a mutant IDH1 vaccine in newly diagnosed glioma. Clones were sequenced by immunoSEQ multiplex PCR, and TCRdb holds only the in-frame ones, with some missing. The sample has tens of thousands of clones; 81% are singletons. Time point meaning: week 35, safety follow-up. Doses comprised 300 ug of mutant IDH1 20-mer peptide each, plus topical imiquimod. These receptors are not linked to any known antigen. Sequencing was performed on PBMCs, taken from a glioma patient whose treatment included an IDH1 peptide vaccine. The receptors were sampled from a woman between 35 and 50 years old with glioma. Some clones in this sample may be carry-over from other donors' samples.

This chain connects TRBV5-5 to TRBJ1-4; maybe TRBD1 (5 bases). V was clipped by 4 bases and J by 6 bases, with 16 bases between them. The CDR3 totals 15 residues. Looked up from germline, CDR1 is SGHKS and CDR2 is YYEKEE (reference sequence). CDR3 region: CASSETYRTYEKLFF. In nucleotides, the CDR3 is TGTGCCAGCAGCGAGACGTACAGGACGTATGAAAAACTGTTTTTT.

The chain employs TRBV10-3 and TRBJ2-7, with 9 positions matching TRBD1. The CDR3 has 13 residues. V lost 8 bases and J lost 5; bases outside the gene matches: 7. Germline CDR1 reads ENHRY; CDR2 reads SYGVKD. CDR3 in amino acids: CAIDRGTANEQYF. DNA for the CDR3: TGTGCCATCGACAGGGGGACCGCTAACGAGCAGTACTTC.

CDR3 in amino acids: CASSFKGVAPEAFF. The CDR3 region has the DNA TGTGCCAGCAGTTTTAAGGGGGTGGCACCTGAAGCTTTCTTT. The chain uses TRBV27 and TRBJ1-1; a possible D gene is TRBD1 (6 bases). CDR3 length: 14 residues. Germline-derived CDR1 and CDR2 are MNHEY and SMNVEV (reference sequence). V was trimmed by 3 bases and J by 6 bases, leaving 14 bases between them.

J is TRBJ1-5 and V is TRBV28; the D is unclear. The length of the CDR3 is 15 residues. V shed 6 bases and J shed 6 bases, with 18 bases lying between them. Per germline, CDR1 MDHEN and CDR2 SYDVKM. The CDR3 coding sequence is TGTGCCAGCAGCCGAAACGGGGAAATGGGTCAGCCCCAGCATTTT. This sequence encodes CASSRNGEMGQPQHF.

This clone occurred a few times. The chain uses TRBV9 and TRBJ1-1; no reliable D call. The CDR3 runs 13 residues. Germline V gene lookup returns CDR1 SGDLS and CDR2 YYNGEE. V lost 6 bases to trimming and J lost 1 base, with 10 bases between them. For the CDR3, the DNA is TGTGCCAGCACCCCTCCAGGGAACACTGAAGCTTTCTTT. Translation gives CASTPPGNTEAFF. Together with reference TRBV9 and TRBJ1-1, the CDR3 gives the full variable domain: DSGVTQTPKHLITATGQRVTLRCSPRSGDLSVYWYQQSLDQGLQFLIQYYNGEERAKGNILERFSAQQFPDLHSELNLSSLELGDSALYFCASTPPGNTEAFFGQGTRLTVV.

V usage is TRBV2 and J usage is TRBJ1-3; D perhaps matches TRBD1 (5 bases). Germline CDR1 and CDR2: SNHLY and FYNNEI. Trimming removed 9 bases from V and 3 bases from J, with 12 bases in between. The CDR3 consists of 13 residues. The CDR3 DNA is TGTGCCAGTCTGGAAGGGGTTGGAAACACCATATATTTT. Amino acid sequence: CASLEGVGNTIYF.

In this sample, this clone turned up a few times. This chain connects TRBV9 to TRBJ2-1, with 10 bases aligning to TRBD2. V dropped 2 bases and J dropped 10; count of bases not matched to a gene: 9. The CDR3 covers 15 residues. CDR1 SGDLS and CDR2 YYNGEE come from the germline V gene. The CDR3 spells CASSVRLAGDPEQFF. The DNA of the CDR3 is TGTGCCAGCAGCGTGCGCCTAGCGGGAGACCCCGAGCAGTTCTTC.

The chain couples TRBV9 to TRBJ2-1, with 11 bases lining up with TRBD2. Germline V gene data show CDR1 as SGDLS and CDR2 as YYNGEE. The V gene end was trimmed by 0 bases and the J gene end by 4 bases; junction bases not matched to a gene: 9. CDR3 size: 18 residues. CDR3 bases: TGTGCCAGCAGCGTAGCTCGCAGGACTAGCGGGCTGTACAATGAGCAGTTCTTC. It translates to CASSVARRTSGLYNEQFF.

The chain combines TRBV28 with TRBJ1-2; no clear D gene. Germline CDR1 MDHEN, CDR2 SYDVKM. The V end lost 7 bases, the J end lost 1 base, and 10 bases lay between the germline ends. This CDR3 contains 13 residues. CDR3 sequence reads: CASTRQVNYGYTF. CDR3 DNA sequence: TGTGCCAGCACCCGGCAGGTTAACTATGGCTACACCTTC.

The chain couples TRBV5-1 to TRBJ2-3, with D possibly being TRBD2 (5 bases). This CDR3 spans 12 amino acids. The V gene's germline CDR1 is SGHRS and CDR2 YFSETQ. V lost 1 base and J lost 6, with 6 bases in between. The CDR3 here is CASSLTGDTQYF. In nucleotides, the CDR3 is TGCGCCAGCAGCTTGACGGGGGATACGCAGTATTTT. The full variable domain, with the rest looked up from reference TRBV5-1 and TRBJ2-3, is KAGVTQTPRYLIKTRGQQVTLSCSPISGHRSVSWYQQTPGQGLQFLFEYFSETQRNKGNFPGRFSGRQFSNSRSEMNVSTLELGDSALYLCASSLTGDTQYFGPGTRLTVL.

V usage is TRBV28 and J usage is TRBJ1-2, with D perhaps matching TRBD1 (5 bases). V shed 7 bases and J shed 5 bases, with 17 bases lying between them. CDR1 and CDR2 (germline): MDHEN, SYDVKM. CDR3 size: 14 residues. CDR3 nucleotides: TGTGCCAGCAACTACGGCCGGGGGGGGTATGGCTACACCTTC. This sequence encodes CASNYGRGGYGYTF.

The chain employs TRBV27 and TRBJ1-1; D is undetermined. With 6 bases removed from V and 0 bases from J, the gap between germline ends came to 5 bases. The CDR3 is 12 amino acids. Per the germline V gene, CDR1 is MNHEY and CDR2 is SMNVEV (reference sequence). CDR3 sequence reads: CASRRLNTEAFF. DNA of the CDR3: TGTGCCAGCAGACGGTTGAACACTGAAGCTTTCTTT.

V is TRBV11-2 and J is TRBJ1-2, with unresolved D. The germline CDR1 and CDR2 sequences are SGHAT and FQNNGV. With 10 bases removed from V and 8 bases from J, the gap between germline ends came to 14 bases. The CDR3 has 11 amino acids. CDR3 nucleotides: TGTGCCACCACGCGAGCCGGGGGCTACACCTTC. Translated, it gives CATTRAGGYTF.

This sequence joins TRBV6-5 and TRBJ1-5; unclear D gene. Trimming removed 8 bases at V and 5 bases at J, with 13 bases between. The CDR3 spans 13 residues. Looked up from germline, CDR1 is MNHEY and CDR2 is SVGAGI. CDR3 nucleotides: TGTGCCAGCCGGGAAACAAGCGATCAGCCCCAGCATTTT. It yields the protein CASRETSDQPQHF.

This clone showed up just a few times. The chain carries TRBV5-1 and TRBJ2-7; D is unresolved. Germline V gives CDR1 SGHRS, CDR2 YFSETQ. The CDR3 consists of 12 residues. Trimming pared 2 bases from V and 6 bases from J, leaving 9 bases between. CDR3 protein: CASSFMVGEQYF. As DNA, the CDR3 is TGCGCCAGCAGCTTTATGGTGGGCGAGCAGTACTTC.

A single count supports this clone. The chain joins TRBV2 to TRBJ1-5; tentatively, D is TRBD1 (5 bases). This CDR3 contains 14 residues. CDR1 SNHLY and CDR2 FYNNEI come from the germline V gene. Between the trimmed V and J ends, which lost 5 bases and 3 bases, there was a span of 11 bases. In DNA form, the CDR3 reads TGTGCCAGCAGTCTAGGCAGGGTCAATCAGCCCCAGCATTTT. Protein product: CASSLGRVNQPQHF. Based on the CDR3 plus reference TRBV2 and TRBJ1-5, the full variable domain is EPEVTQTPSHQVTQMGQEVILRCVPISNHLYFYWYRQILGQKVEFLVSFYNNEISEKSEIFDDQFSVERPDGSNFTLKIRSTKLEDSAMYFCASSLGRVNQPQHFGDGTRLSIL.

V gene TRBV27 combines with J gene TRBJ1-2; 8 nucleotides line up with TRBD1. This CDR3 contains 14 residues. The germline V gene encodes CDR1 MNHEY and CDR2 SMNVEV (reference sequence). J gave up 6 bases and V 6 bases, and 9 bases lay outside the gene matches. This chain's CDR3 is CASSPATGENGYTF. Here the CDR3 DNA reads TGTGCCAGCAGCCCGGCGACAGGGGAGAATGGCTACACCTTC.

This chain joins TRBV9 and TRBJ2-2; 7 bases match TRBD2. The CDR3 loop spans 19 amino acids. In germline, CDR1 is SGDLS, CDR2 YYNGEE. V shed 1 base and J 0 bases; nucleotides not matched to a gene: 12. The DNA of the CDR3 is TGTGCCAGCAGCGTAAGAATGGGAGGGGACGGACCGAACACCGGGGAGCTGTTTTTT. Translated: CASSVRMGGDGPNTGELFF. Based on the CDR3 plus reference TRBV9 and TRBJ2-2, the full variable domain is DSGVTQTPKHLITATGQRVTLRCSPRSGDLSVYWYQQSLDQGLQFLIQYYNGEERAKGNILERFSAQQFPDLHSELNLSSLELGDSALYFCASSVRMGGDGPNTGELFFGEGSRLTVL.